One and the same sample provided the 24 T cell receptor beta chains below, sequenced in a study of T cells expressing NK-cell markers (dated by TCRdb to 2020 to 2021). Library prep was done by 5' RACE. Sequencing relied on an Illumina HiSeq 2000. Based on TCRdb reprocessing of the reads, there is one entry per CDR3 protein sequence, and DNA is missing. The table of this sample itemizes about 390,000 distinct CDR3 sequences. About 10% of the sample is held by the ten biggest clonotypes. Sequencing input: blood T cells: a sorted CD56 or NKG2C T cell subset, CD4+ or CD8+ T cells, or bulk PBMC T cells (not recorded which). Receptors originate from a woman aged 45-65 years in good health. Donor details come from another sample of the same person, matched by shared clones.

This rearrangement joins TRBV18 to TRBJ1-2; no DNA is available, so the TRBD1 call from TCRdb remains unchecked. Germline V lookup: CDR1 KGHSH, CDR2 LQKENI. CDR3 length equals 14 residues. This CDR3 is CASSSGTGGYGYTF. The whole variable domain, remainder taken from reference TRBV18 and TRBJ1-2, is NAGVMQNPRHLVRRRGQEARLRCSPMKGHSHVYWYRQLPEEGLKFMVYLQKENIIDESGMPKERFSAEFPKEGPSILRIQQVVRGDSAAYFCASSSGTGGYGYTFGSGTRLTVV.

This chain joins TRBV7-9 and TRBJ2-2. The V gene's germline CDR1 is SEHNR and CDR2 FQNEAQ (reference sequence). The CDR3 has 14 residues. Here the CDR3 reads CASSFSFRTGELFF.

The chain is built from TRBV27 and TRBJ1-5; TCRdb lists TRBD1, though no DNA is available to test this call. The CDR3 totals 14 residues. Looked up from germline, CDR1 is MNHEY and CDR2 is SMNVEV (reference sequence). The CDR3 spells CASSFGGQDQPQHF.

The chain joins TRBV10-3 to TRBJ2-7; the TCRdb call, TRBD2, lacks DNA for checking. The CDR3 runs 16 residues. CDR1 is ENHRY, CDR2 SYGVKD, per germline. The CDR3 loop is CAISDTRLGGAYEQYF.

This chain links TRBV12-5 with TRBJ1-5. The CDR3 has 13 amino acids. Germline CDR1 LGHNT, CDR2 FRNRAP. CDR3 sequence: CASGSVGGQPQHF.

The V gene is TRBV5-4, the J gene TRBJ2-1; absent DNA, TCRdb's TRBD2 call cannot be checked. The CDR3 contains 15 residues. Germline CDR1 SGHNT, CDR2 YYREEE (reference sequence). The CDR3 reads CASSFRLAGRDEQFF. The entire variable domain, with the rest obtained from reference TRBV5-4 and TRBJ2-1, is as follows: ETGVTQSPTHLIKTRGQQVTLRCSSQSGHNTVSWYQQALGQGPQFIFQYYREEENGRGNFPPRFSGLQFPNYSSELNVNALELDDSALYLCASSFRLAGRDEQFFGPGTRLTVL.

The chain links TRBV3-1 to TRBJ2-5; TCRdb returns TRBD1, unconfirmable since there is no DNA. CDR3 size: 14 residues. The germline V gene encodes CDR1 LGHDT and CDR2 YNNKEL (reference sequence). This CDR3 reads CASSRDTQAETQYF.

The gene calls are TRBV20-1 and TRBJ2-3; checking the TCRdb D call of TRBD2 is not possible without DNA. The CDR3 contains 16 residues. The germline V gene encodes CDR1 DFQATT and CDR2 SNEGSKA (reference sequence). The CDR3 sequence: CSARVLAGATGDTQYF.

The V gene is TRBV2, the J gene TRBJ2-3. Germline lookup yields CDR1 SNHLY and CDR2 FYNNEI. CDR3 size: 18 residues. The CDR3 is CASSEALGLAGHTDTQYF.

This sequence joins TRBV6-5 and TRBJ2-5; TCRdb returns TRBD1, unconfirmable since there is no DNA. The CDR3 has 15 residues. Germline CDR1 is MNHEY and CDR2 is SVGAGI. The CDR3 is CASSSWGGQQETQYF.

V is TRBV24-1 and J is TRBJ2-1; TCRdb picks TRBD1, but there is no DNA to check that call. Germline V CDR1 and CDR2: KGHDR, SFDVKD. The CDR3 extends over 14 amino acids. The CDR3 protein is CATSAQGAVHEQFF.

The V and J genes are TRBV11-2 and TRBJ1-5; TCRdb names TRBD1, which stays unverified in the absence of DNA. The germline gives CDR1 SGHAT, CDR2 FQNNGV. The CDR3 runs to 15 residues. The CDR3 reads CASSPGTDSNQPQHF. Drawing the rest from reference TRBV11-2 and TRBJ1-5, the complete variable domain is EAGVAQSPRYKIIEKRQSVAFWCNPISGHATLYWYQQILGQGPKLLIQFQNNGVVDDSQLPKDRFSAERLKGVDSTLKIQPAKLEDSAVYLCASSPGTDSNQPQHFGDGTRLSIL.

This chain uses TRBV5-1 with TRBJ2-1; TCRdb reports TRBD1, a call that lacks DNA to check it against. The germline CDR1 and CDR2 sequences are SGHRS and YFSETQ. The CDR3 is 15 residues long. The CDR3: CASSWSRVDVDEQFF.

J is TRBJ2-1 and V is TRBV4-1; the TCRdb D gene call, TRBD1, has no DNA to confirm it. The CDR3 totals 14 residues. Germline V lookup: CDR1 MGHRA, CDR2 YSYEKL. The CDR3 region is CASGGDRGYNEQFF.

This rearrangement joins TRBV7-2 to TRBJ2-3; the D gene TCRdb calls, TRBD2, cannot be checked with no DNA. Germline lookup yields CDR1 SGHTA and CDR2 FQGNSA. The CDR3 contains 16 residues. CDR3 loop: CASSPGLAGVGDTQYF.

This rearrangement joins TRBV7-8 to TRBJ2-3; the D call of TRBD2 rests on TCRdb alone, since no DNA is present to check it. Germline assignment: CDR1 SGHVS and CDR2 FQNEAQ. CDR3 length: 14 amino acids. CDR3 residues: CASSLGVSGDTQYF. Drawing the rest from reference TRBV7-8 and TRBJ2-3, the complete variable domain is GAGVSQSPRYKVAKRGQDVALRCDPISGHVSLFWYQQALGQGPEFLTYFQNEAQLDKSGLPSDRFFAERPEGSVSTLKIQRTQQEDSAVYLCASSLGVSGDTQYFGPGTRLTVL.

This chain joins TRBV5-1 and TRBJ2-7; with no DNA, the TCRdb D assignment of TRBD1 cannot be verified. The CDR3 extends over 15 amino acids. CDR1 SGHRS and CDR2 YFSETQ come from the germline V gene. The CDR3 protein is CASSSGDRSSYEQYF. The full variable domain, its missing parts supplied by reference TRBV5-1 and TRBJ2-7, is KAGVTQTPRYLIKTRGQQVTLSCSPISGHRSVSWYQQTPGQGLQFLFEYFSETQRNKGNFPGRFSGRQFSNSRSEMNVSTLELGDSALYLCASSSGDRSSYEQYFGPGTRLTVT.

CDR3 sequence reads: CASSLGGRVSSTDTQYF. This rearrangement joins TRBV11-2 to TRBJ2-3; TCRdb's assignment of TRBD1 cannot be checked, as there is no DNA. Germline CDR1 is SGHAT and CDR2 is FQNNGV. The CDR3 contains 17 residues.

The J gene is TRBJ2-2, the V gene TRBV5-6; lacking DNA, the TRBD2 call made by TCRdb goes unchecked. This CDR3 is 16 amino acids long. Per germline, CDR1 SGHDT and CDR2 YYEEEE. The CDR3 spells CASSLKLGTTTGELFF.

The chain links TRBV12-3 or TRBV12-4 to TRBJ1-2. The CDR3 runs to 13 residues. The CDR3 spells CASSPGSEGGYTF.

The chain joins TRBV24-1 to TRBJ2-1; with no DNA, the TCRdb D assignment of TRBD2 cannot be verified. The CDR3 loop spans 11 amino acids. Germline lookup yields CDR1 KGHDR and CDR2 SFDVKD. CDR3 sequence reads: CATSSTREQFF.

V gene TRBV7-2 combines with J gene TRBJ2-6; the TCRdb D gene call, TRBD2, has no DNA to confirm it. CDR1 is SGHTA, CDR2 FQGNSA, per germline. The CDR3 contains 13 residues. The chain's CDR3 is CARGGVGANVLTF.

The V gene is TRBV12-3 or TRBV12-4, the J gene TRBJ2-1. This CDR3 comprises 14 residues. The CDR3 is CASRLANLMGEQFF.

This sequence joins TRBV10-2 and TRBJ2-1; absent DNA, TCRdb's TRBD1 call cannot be checked. Germline lookup yields CDR1 WSHSY and CDR2 SAAADI. The CDR3 extends over 14 amino acids. CDR3 region: CASSSSAGGNEQFF.